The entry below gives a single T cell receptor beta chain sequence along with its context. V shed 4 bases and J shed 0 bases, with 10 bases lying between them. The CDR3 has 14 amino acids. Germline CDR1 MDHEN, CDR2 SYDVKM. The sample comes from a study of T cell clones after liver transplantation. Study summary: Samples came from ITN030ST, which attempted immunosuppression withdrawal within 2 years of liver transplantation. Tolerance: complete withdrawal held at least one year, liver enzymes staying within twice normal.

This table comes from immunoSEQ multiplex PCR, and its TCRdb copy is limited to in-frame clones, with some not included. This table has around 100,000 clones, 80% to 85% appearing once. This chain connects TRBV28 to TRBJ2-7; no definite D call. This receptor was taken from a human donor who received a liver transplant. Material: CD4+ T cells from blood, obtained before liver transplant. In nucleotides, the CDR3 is TGTGCCAGCAGTTCCCTTCGTTACTCCTACGAGCAGTACTTC. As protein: CASSSLRYSYEQYF.